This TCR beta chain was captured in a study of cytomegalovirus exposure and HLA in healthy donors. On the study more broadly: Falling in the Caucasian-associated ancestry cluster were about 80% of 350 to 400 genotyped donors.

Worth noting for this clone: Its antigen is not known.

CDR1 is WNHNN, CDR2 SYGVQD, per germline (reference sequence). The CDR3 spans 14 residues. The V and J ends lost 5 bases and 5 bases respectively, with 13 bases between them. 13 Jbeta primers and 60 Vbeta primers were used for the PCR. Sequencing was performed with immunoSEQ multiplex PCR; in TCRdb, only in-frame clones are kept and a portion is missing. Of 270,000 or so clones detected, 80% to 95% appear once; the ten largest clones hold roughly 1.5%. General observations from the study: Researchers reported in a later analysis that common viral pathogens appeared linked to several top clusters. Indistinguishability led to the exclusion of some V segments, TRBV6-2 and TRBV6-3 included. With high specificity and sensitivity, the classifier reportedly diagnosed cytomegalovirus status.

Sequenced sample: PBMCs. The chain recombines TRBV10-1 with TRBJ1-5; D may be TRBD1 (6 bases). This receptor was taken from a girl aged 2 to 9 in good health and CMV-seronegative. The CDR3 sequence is CASSNREVDQPQHF. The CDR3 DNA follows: TGCGCCAGCAGTAACAGGGAAGTGGATCAGCCCCAGCATTTT.